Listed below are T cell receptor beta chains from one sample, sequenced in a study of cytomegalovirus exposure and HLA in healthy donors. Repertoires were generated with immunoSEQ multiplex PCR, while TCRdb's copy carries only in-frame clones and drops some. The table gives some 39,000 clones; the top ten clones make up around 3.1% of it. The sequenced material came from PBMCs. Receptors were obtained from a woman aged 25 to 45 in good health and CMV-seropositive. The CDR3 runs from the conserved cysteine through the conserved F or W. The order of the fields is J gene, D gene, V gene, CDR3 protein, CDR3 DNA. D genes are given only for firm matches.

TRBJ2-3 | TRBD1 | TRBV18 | CASSPRQGMSTDTQYF | TGTGCCAGCTCACCCCGACAGGGTATGAGCACAGATACGCAGTATTTT
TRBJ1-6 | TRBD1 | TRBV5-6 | CASSPGQGGPNSPLHF | TGTGCCAGCAGCCCGGGACAGGGAGGACCTAATTCACCCCTCCACTTT
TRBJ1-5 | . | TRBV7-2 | CASSSTAMGQPQHF | TGTGCCAGCAGCTCGACGGCGATGGGCCAGCCCCAGCATTTT
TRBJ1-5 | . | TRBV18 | CASSPLSPGGSSNQPQHF | TGTGCCAGCTCACCACTTAGTCCGGGGGGGTCGAGCAATCAGCCCCAGCATTTT
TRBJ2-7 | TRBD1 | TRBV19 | CASSDRDRGYEQYF | TGTGCCAGTAGTGACCGGGACAGAGGCTACGAGCAGTACTTC
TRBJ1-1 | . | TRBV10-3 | CAISQTTNTEAFF | TGTGCCATCAGCCAAACAACGAACACTGAAGCTTTCTTT
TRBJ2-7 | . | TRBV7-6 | CASSLGVGGYEQYF | TGTGCCAGCAGCTTAGGGGTAGGGGGCTACGAGCAGTACTTC
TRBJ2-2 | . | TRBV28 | CASSPGSRTGELFF | TGTGCCAGCAGTCCGGGATCACGGACCGGGGAGCTGTTTTTT
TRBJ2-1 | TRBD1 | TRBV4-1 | CASSQADAGGSDNEQFF | TGCGCCAGCAGCCAAGCGGACGCAGGGGGCTCCGACAATGAGCAGTTCTTC
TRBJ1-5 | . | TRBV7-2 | CASSAQGSNQPQHF | TGTGCCAGCAGCGCACAGGGTAGCAATCAGCCCCAGCATTTT
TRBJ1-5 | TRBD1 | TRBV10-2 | CASSPGQGSAQPQHF | TGCGCCAGCAGTCCGGGACAGGGCTCGGCTCAGCCCCAGCATTTT
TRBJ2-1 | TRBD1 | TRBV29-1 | CSVPRQGPFNEQFF | TGCAGCGTCCCCAGACAGGGACCATTCAATGAGCAGTTCTTC
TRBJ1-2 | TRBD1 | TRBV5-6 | CASGVGQGNYGYTF | TGTGCCAGCGGGGTGGGACAGGGCAACTATGGCTACACCTTC
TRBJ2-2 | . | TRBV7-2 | CASSLANRLNTGELFF | TGTGCCAGCAGCTTAGCGAACAGGTTGAACACCGGGGAGCTGTTTTTT
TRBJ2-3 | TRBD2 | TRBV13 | CASSLGLAGAIVNTDTQYF | TGTGCCAGCAGCTTGGGGCTAGCGGGGGCCATCGTTAATACAGATACGCAGTATTTT
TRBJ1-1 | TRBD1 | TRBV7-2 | CASSLTGVSAEAFF | TGTGCCAGCAGCTTAACAGGGGTGTCAGCTGAAGCTTTCTTT
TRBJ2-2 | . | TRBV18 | CASSPRVRERGGELFF | TGTGCCAGCTCACCAAGAGTCCGAGAAAGGGGCGGGGAGCTGTTTTTT
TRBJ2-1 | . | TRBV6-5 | CASSLGGQRINEQFF | TGTGCCAGCAGTCTCGGGGGACAGAGGATCAATGAGCAGTTCTTC
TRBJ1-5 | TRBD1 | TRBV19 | CASSIAGTGHQPQHF | TGTGCCAGTAGTATCGCTGGGACAGGGCATCAGCCCCAGCATTTT
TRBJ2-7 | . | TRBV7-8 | CASSLSLRYEQYF | TGTGCCAGCAGCTTAAGTCTGAGGTACGAGCAGTACTTC
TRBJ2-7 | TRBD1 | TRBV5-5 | CASSLGGGGYEQYF | TGTGCCAGCAGCTTGGGAGGGGGCGGCTACGAGCAGTACTTC
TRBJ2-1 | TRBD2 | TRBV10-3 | CAIRLAGGSEQFF | TGTGCCATCAGACTAGCGGGGGGAAGTGAGCAGTTCTTC
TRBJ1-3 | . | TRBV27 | CASSDSPGNTIYF | TGTGCCAGCAGTGACAGTCCTGGAAACACCATATATTTT
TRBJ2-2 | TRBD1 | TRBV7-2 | CASSSPFRGQEGELFF | TGTGCCAGCAGCTCACCTTTCAGGGGGCAGGAAGGGGAGCTGTTTTTT
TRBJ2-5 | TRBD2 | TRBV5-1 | CASSSGLAGGYQETQYF | TGCGCCAGCAGCTCGGGACTAGCGGGGGGGTACCAAGAGACCCAGTACTTC
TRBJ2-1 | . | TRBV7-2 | CASSVERLSYNEQFF | TGTGCCAGCAGCGTAGAAAGACTCTCCTACAATGAGCAGTTCTTC
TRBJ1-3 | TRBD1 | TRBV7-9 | CASSADRGKVPGNTIYF | TGTGCCAGCAGCGCTGACAGGGGAAAGGTGCCCGGAAACACCATATATTTT